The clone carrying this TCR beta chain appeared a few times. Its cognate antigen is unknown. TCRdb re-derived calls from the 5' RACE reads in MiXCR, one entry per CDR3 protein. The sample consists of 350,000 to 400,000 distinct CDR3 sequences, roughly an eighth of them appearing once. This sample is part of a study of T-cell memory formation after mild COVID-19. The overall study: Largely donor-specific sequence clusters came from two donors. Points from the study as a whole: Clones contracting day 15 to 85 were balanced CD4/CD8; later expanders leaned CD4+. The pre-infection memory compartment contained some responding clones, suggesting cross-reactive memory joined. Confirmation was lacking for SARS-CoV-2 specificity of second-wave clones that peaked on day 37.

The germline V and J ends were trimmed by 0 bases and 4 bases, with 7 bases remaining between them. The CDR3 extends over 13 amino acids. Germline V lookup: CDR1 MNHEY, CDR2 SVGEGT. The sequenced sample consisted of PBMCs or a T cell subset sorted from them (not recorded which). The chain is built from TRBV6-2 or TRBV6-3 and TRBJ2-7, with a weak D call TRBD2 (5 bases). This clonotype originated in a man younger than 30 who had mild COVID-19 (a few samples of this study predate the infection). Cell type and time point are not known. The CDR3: CASSYSRAYEQYF. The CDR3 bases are TGTGCCAGCAGTTACTCGAGGGCATACGAGCAGTACTTC.